A single sample gave rise to the 5 T cell receptor beta chains below, sequenced in a study of T cell responses to AZD1222 COVID-19 vaccine. Sequencing used immunoSEQ multiplex PCR; TCRdb keeps in-frame clones, though not all of them. The sample carries about 150,000 clones, about 88% recorded once. This specimen consisted of peripheral blood, obtained on day 0 of AZD1222 vaccination. All receptors derive from an adult in good health.

The CDR3 coding sequence is TGTGCCAGAAACGTTGGGGCAGCCGTGCGAATCTCTGGAAACACCATATATTTT. Translated, it gives CARNVGAAVRISGNTIYF. The rearrangement joins TRBV5-3 to TRBJ1-3; D may be TRBD1 (5 bases). TRBV5-3 is noted as an ORF with a role that remains uncertain. The V end lost 6 bases, the J end lost 0 bases, and 22 bases lay between the germline ends. The CDR3 loop spans 18 amino acids.

The genes are TRBV5-4 and TRBJ1-1, with 7 bases fitting TRBD1. CDR3 length equals 12 residues. V gave up 5 bases and J gave up 3 bases; unmatched junction bases: 1. In germline, CDR1 is SGHNT, CDR2 YYREEE (reference sequence). CDR3: CASSGQDTEAFF. The CDR3 nucleotides read TGTGCCAGCAGTGGACAGGACACTGAAGCTTTCTTT.

As DNA, the CDR3 is TGTGCCAGCAGCCCCAGCGGTAATCAGCCCCAGCATTTT. This encodes CASSPSGNQPQHF. The J gene is TRBJ1-5, the V gene TRBV9; D call uncertain. The CDR3 loop spans 13 amino acids. Germline CDR1 SGDLS, CDR2 YYNGEE. Between the trimmed V and J ends, which lost 4 bases and 4 bases, there was a span of 9 bases.

This clone was recorded only once. J is TRBJ2-1 and V is TRBV18; the match to TRBD2 covers 11 bases. V gave up 3 bases and J gave up 7 bases; unmatched junction bases: 5. The CDR3 is made up of 15 amino acids. From germline, CDR1 is KGHSH and CDR2 LQKENI. The DNA for the CDR3 is TGTGCCAGCTCACCCACTAGCGGGGGTCAAAATGAGCAGTTCTTC. Its translation is CASSPTSGGQNEQFF.

The V and J genes are TRBV5-6 and TRBJ2-7, with D perhaps matching TRBD1 (6 bases). This CDR3 contains 12 residues. The germline CDR1 and CDR2 sequences are SGHDT and YYEEEE. V lost 3 bases to trimming and J lost 4 bases, with 8 bases between them. CDR3 protein: CASSWQGYEQYF. CDR3 DNA: TGTGCCAGCAGCTGGCAGGGGTACGAGCAGTACTTC.